This entry lists 32 T cell receptor beta chains sequenced from one sample in a study of T cell responses to AZD1222 COVID-19 vaccine. Assay used: immunoSEQ multiplex PCR; TCRdb lists only in-frame clones, some missing. The sample shows 100,000 to 150,000 clones, about nine tenths of them seen only once. The sequencing here drew on peripheral blood, taken 28 days after the second AZD1222 dose. These receptors came from an adult who received the AZD1222 COVID-19 vaccine.

The chain recombines TRBV28 with TRBJ2-2; D possibly corresponds to TRBD2 (5 bases). Trimming took off 3 bases at V and 4 bases at J, with 12 bases between the two ends. Germline V gives CDR1 MDHEN, CDR2 SYDVKM. The CDR3 contains 15 residues. In nucleotides, the CDR3 is TGTGCCAGCAGTTTGGACGGGAAGGGCACCGGGGAGCTGTTTTTT. Translation: CASSLDGKGTGELFF.

The chain carries TRBV28 and TRBJ1-2; TRBD1 might be the D (5 bases). The V gene lost 2 bases and the J gene lost 4 bases, with 17 bases spanning the gap. From germline, CDR1 is MDHEN and CDR2 SYDVKM. CDR3 length: 16 amino acids. The chain's CDR3 is CASSLVGGGEGYGYTF. CDR3 DNA sequence: TGTGCCAGCAGTTTAGTTGGCGGGGGGGAGGGCTATGGCTACACCTTC.

The chain is built from TRBV7-8 and TRBJ2-1, with no clear D. Germline CDR1 is SGHVS and CDR2 is FQNEAQ. Trimming took 5 bases from V and 10 from J, leaving 9 bases between them. The CDR3 length is 11 residues. This chain's CDR3 is CASSLRGEQFF. The CDR3 DNA sequence: TGTGCCAGCAGCCTACGTGGCGAGCAGTTCTTC.

This clone was counted between two and nine times. V gene TRBV5-4 combines with J gene TRBJ1-1; perhaps TRBD1 as D (6 bases). The germline V gene has CDR1 SGHNT and CDR2 YYREEE (reference sequence). The germline V and J ends were trimmed by 2 bases and 0 bases, with 8 bases remaining between them. There are 14 residues in the CDR3. The CDR3 DNA reads as TGTGCCAGCAGCTTAGGGGACATGAACACTGAAGCTTTCTTT. Translating gives CASSLGDMNTEAFF.

The chain recombines TRBV4-1 with TRBJ2-1, with a possible D match to TRBD1 (5 bases). Germline loops: CDR1 MGHRA, CDR2 YSYEKL. The CDR3 runs 13 residues. V lost 3 bases and J lost 4, with 7 bases in between. CDR3 sequence (DNA): TGCGCCAGCAGCCAGAACAGGTACAATGAGCAGTTCTTC. It specifies CASSQNRYNEQFF.

The V gene is TRBV15, the J gene TRBJ2-3; possibly TRBD1 or TRBD2 for D (5 bases each). Trimming shortened V by 1 base and J by 2 bases, and 25 bases separated the two germline ends. Germline V lookup: CDR1 LNHNV, CDR2 YYDKDF (reference sequence). This CDR3 is 20 amino acids long. DNA for the CDR3: TGTGCCACCAGCAGAGCTCGGTTGGGTCGGGGCGAACACGACACAGATACGCAGTATTTT. Encoded protein: CATSRARLGRGEHDTDTQYF.

V usage is TRBV19 and J usage is TRBJ2-2; D is unclear. The CDR3 spans 14 residues. Germline CDR1 LNHDA, CDR2 SQIVND (reference sequence). Trimming removed 7 bases at V and 3 bases at J, with 12 bases between. CDR3 region: CASTNLKYTGELFF. The CDR3 DNA is TGTGCCAGTACCAACTTAAAATACACCGGGGAGCTGTTTTTT.

The chain is built from TRBV29-1 and TRBJ1-2; no clear D. Germline loops: CDR1 SQVTM, CDR2 ANQGSEA. Trimming left V 3 bases short and J 4 bases short, with 18 bases between. The CDR3 contains 15 residues. Here the CDR3 DNA reads TGCAGCGTTGATTCCTCCGGACCGTCTGGCTATGGCTACACCTTC. Its translation is CSVDSSGPSGYGYTF.

This chain links TRBV18 with TRBJ2-3; 9 nucleotides align to TRBD1. The V gene end was trimmed by 4 bases and the J gene end by 0 bases; junction bases not matched to a gene: 5. Per the germline V gene, CDR1 is KGHSH and CDR2 is LQKENI. The CDR3 is made up of 16 amino acids. The CDR3 nucleotides are TGTGCCAGCTCACTTTACAGGGGGCGAAGCACAGATACGCAGTATTTT. Translated: CASSLYRGRSTDTQYF.

This clone was picked up one time. The J gene is TRBJ2-2, the V gene TRBV2; 7 nucleotides agree with TRBD2. The junction had 11 bases not matched to a gene; V was cut back by 6 bases and J by 7 bases. This CDR3 contains 15 residues. In germline, CDR1 is SNHLY, CDR2 FYNNEI. The CDR3 protein is CASRTGTTFRGELFF. The CDR3 bases are TGTGCCAGCAGAACCGGGACTACCTTCCGCGGGGAGCTGTTTTTT.

The rearrangement uses TRBV11-2 and TRBJ1-1; D not certain. CDR3 length equals 13 residues. V gave up 1 base and J gave up 3 bases, with 6 bases separating them. Per germline, CDR1 SGHAT and CDR2 FQNNGV. The CDR3: CASSLGTYTEAFF. The DNA of the CDR3 is TGTGCCAGCAGCTTAGGGACCTACACTGAAGCTTTCTTT.

The rearrangement joins TRBV7-2 to TRBJ2-2; D assignment may be TRBD1 or TRBD2 (5 bases each). Germline CDR1 reads SGHTA; CDR2 reads FQGNSA. V dropped 5 bases and J dropped 2 bases, with 12 bases sitting between them. The CDR3 runs to 15 residues. DNA of the CDR3: TGTGCCAGCAGCCCCGGGACCCTTAACACCGGGGAGCTGTTTTTT. Translating it yields CASSPGTLNTGELFF.

The gene calls are TRBV19 and TRBJ2-1, with D perhaps matching TRBD2 (5 bases). The CDR3 covers 14 residues. Trimming left V 7 bases short and J 10 bases short, with 20 bases between. Germline values: CDR1 LNHDA, CDR2 SQIVND (reference sequence). CDR3 coding DNA: TGTGCCAGTACCCCGAGGGCTCGAAATCGGGAGCAGTTCTTC. It is translated as CASTPRARNREQFF.

The table lists this clone with a count of one. The chain is built from TRBV7-9 and TRBJ2-7; tentative D call: TRBD2 (6 bases). V was shortened by 3 bases and J by 0 bases, with 15 bases between the two germline ends. The CDR3 spans 16 residues. Germline lookup yields CDR1 SEHNR and CDR2 FQNEAQ (reference sequence). The CDR3 DNA is TGTGCCAGCAGCTTGGGTGGCGGGATTCCCTCCTACGAGCAGTACTTC. It codes for CASSLGGGIPSYEQYF.

The chain joins TRBV18 to TRBJ2-3; TRBD1 aligns across 7 bases. The CDR3 length is 16 residues. The V segment lost 5 bases and the J segment 2 bases; nucleotides outside the gene matches: 10. The V gene's germline CDR1 is KGHSH and CDR2 LQKENI. The CDR3 here is CASSKADRRSTDTQYF. The CDR3 DNA reads TGTGCCAGCTCAAAGGCGGACAGGAGATCCACAGATACGCAGTATTTT.

This chain links TRBV5-5 with TRBJ1-2; no clear D. In germline, CDR1 is SGHKS, CDR2 YYEKEE (reference sequence). The CDR3 is made up of 16 amino acids. Trimming left V 3 bases short and J 5 bases short, with 20 bases between. The DNA for the CDR3 is TGTGCCAGCAGCTCGAGTCAGTGGCTCGGGTTATATGGCTACACCTTC. It codes for CASSSSQWLGLYGYTF.

The chain couples TRBV9 to TRBJ2-5; 8 nucleotides align to TRBD1. Per germline, CDR1 SGDLS and CDR2 YYNGEE. The CDR3 consists of 15 residues. Trimming took 1 base from V and 5 from J; bases not matched to a gene: 7. This CDR3 reads CASSVRSGGEETQYF. The CDR3 nucleotides are TGTGCCAGCAGCGTAAGGTCAGGGGGCGAGGAGACCCAGTACTTC.

The chain links TRBV4-1 to TRBJ2-3; 7 bases fit TRBD1. This CDR3 is built from 17 residues. Trimming cost V 2 bases and J 4 bases; bases outside gene matches: 12. In germline, CDR1 is MGHRA, CDR2 YSYEKL. The CDR3 region has the DNA TGCGCCAGCAGCCAATCCCGACAGGGTCGGTATTCAGATACGCAGTATTTT. It codes for CASSQSRQGRYSDTQYF.

The chain links TRBV27 to TRBJ1-5, with D unresolved. The CDR3 loop spans 13 amino acids. V was pared by 4 bases and J by 6 bases, with 10 bases between. Germline V lookup: CDR1 MNHEY, CDR2 SMNVEV (reference sequence). The CDR3: CASSWEGGQPQHF. Here the CDR3 DNA reads TGTGCCAGCAGTTGGGAAGGCGGTCAGCCCCAGCATTTT.

The gene calls are TRBV5-4 and TRBJ2-1; D might be TRBD1 or TRBD2, each matching 5 bases. CDR3 length: 20 residues. The V end was cut by 0 bases, the J end by 0 bases, with 22 bases between. In germline, CDR1 is SGHNT, CDR2 YYREEE (reference sequence). The CDR3 nucleotides read TGTGCCAGCAGCTTGGGAATACCGGGACGGAAGATAAGCTCCTACAATGAGCAGTTCTTC. This gives the protein CASSLGIPGRKISSYNEQFF.

This chain uses TRBV5-1 with TRBJ2-2; 10 bases line up with TRBD2. This CDR3 is 16 amino acids long. V shed 4 bases and J 7 bases; nucleotides not matched to a gene: 10. Germline values: CDR1 SGHRS, CDR2 YFSETQ. CDR3 DNA: TGCGCCAGCAGCCTTCCTGAGACTAGCGGGCACGGGGAGCTGTTTTTT. Translation gives CASSLPETSGHGELFF. Filled out from reference TRBV5-1 and TRBJ2-2, the complete variable domain reads KAGVTQTPRYLIKTRGQQVTLSCSPISGHRSVSWYQQTPGQGLQFLFEYFSETQRNKGNFPGRFSGRQFSNSRSEMNVSTLELGDSALYLCASSLPETSGHGELFFGEGSRLTVL.

The chain links TRBV11-2 to TRBJ2-2; D gene unclear. Germline V gene sequence: CDR1 SGHAT, CDR2 FQNNGV. Trimming removed 1 base at V and 7 bases at J, with 4 bases between. There are 12 residues in the CDR3. CDR3 sequence reads: CASSLAGGELFF. The CDR3 coding sequence is TGTGCCAGCAGCTTAGCGGGCGGGGAGCTGTTTTTT.

The chain recombines TRBV5-1 with TRBJ2-5, with D maybe TRBD1 (5 bases). The V end was cut by 0 bases, the J end by 2 bases, with 8 bases between. Germline CDR1 reads SGHRS; CDR2 reads YFSETQ. This CDR3 is 14 amino acids long. This CDR3 is CASSLGQGQETQYF. The CDR3 bases are TGCGCCAGCAGCTTGGGGCAGGGACAAGAGACCCAGTACTTC.

The chain is built from TRBV19 and TRBJ2-2; no reliable D call. The CDR3 covers 11 residues. Per the germline V gene, CDR1 is LNHDA and CDR2 is SQIVND (reference sequence). Between the trimmed V and J ends, which lost 7 bases and 5 bases, there was a span of 5 bases. CDR3 sequence (DNA): TGTGCCAGTACCACAACCGGGGAGCTGTTTTTT. Translated: CASTTTGELFF. The entire variable domain, with the rest obtained from reference TRBV19 and TRBJ2-2, is as follows: DGGITQSPKYLFRKEGQNVTLSCEQNLNHDAMYWYRQDPGQGLRLIYYSQIVNDFQKGDIAEGYSVSREKKESFPLTVTSAQKNPTAFYLCASTTTGELFFGEGSRLTVL.

The chain joins TRBV6-5 to TRBJ1-6, with D possibly being TRBD1 (5 bases). V lost 3 bases to trimming and J lost 7 bases, with 10 bases between them. From germline, CDR1 is MNHEY and CDR2 SVGAGI. The CDR3 runs 14 residues. As DNA, the CDR3 is TGTGCCAGCAGTTATCCGGGGACCAATTCACCCCTCCACTTT. It encodes CASSYPGTNSPLHF.

V and J are TRBV18 and TRBJ1-5, with 8 positions matching TRBD1. The CDR3 loop spans 16 amino acids. Germline-derived CDR1 and CDR2 are KGHSH and LQKENI. With V trimmed by 6 bases and J by 6 bases, 13 bases remained unmatched. The CDR3 DNA reads as TGTGCCAGCTCGCCCGGACAGGGACGATCCGGTCAGCCCCAGCATTTT. Translation: CASSPGQGRSGQPQHF.

The chain carries TRBV5-1 and TRBJ2-3; TRBD2 might be the D (5 bases). Germline V gene sequence: CDR1 SGHRS, CDR2 YFSETQ. Trimming took 3 bases from V and 4 from J, leaving 12 bases between them. CDR3 length: 14 residues. DNA for the CDR3: TGCGCCAGCAGCTCAGGACTGATCCCAGATACGCAGTATTTT. It yields the protein CASSSGLIPDTQYF.

This chain uses TRBV7-8 with TRBJ2-7; D is possibly TRBD1 (5 bases). Trimming stripped 5 bases from V and 4 bases from J, with 12 bases between. The CDR3 contains 13 residues. CDR1 SGHVS and CDR2 FQNEAQ come from the germline V gene. The CDR3 region is CASSPRQFYEQYF. The DNA of the CDR3 is TGTGCCAGCAGCCCCAGACAGTTTTACGAGCAGTACTTC.

The V and J genes are TRBV7-2 and TRBJ2-2, with D possibly being TRBD1 (5 bases). Germline CDR1 SGHTA, CDR2 FQGNSA. This CDR3 is built from 14 residues. Trimming pared 1 base from V and 5 bases from J, leaving 8 bases between. The CDR3 loop reads CASSLEAGTGELFF. In DNA form, the CDR3 reads TGTGCCAGCAGCTTAGAAGCAGGGACCGGGGAGCTGTTTTTT.

This chain connects TRBV20-1 to TRBJ2-2; 10 bases are a match to TRBD2. Germline trimming cut 3 bases from V and 4 bases from J; bases unmatched to any gene: 2. CDR1 DFQATT and CDR2 SNEGSKA come from the germline V gene (reference sequence). The CDR3 is made up of 14 amino acids. The CDR3 sequence is CSASRTSGTGELFF. In DNA form, the CDR3 reads TGCAGTGCTAGTAGGACTAGCGGCACCGGGGAGCTGTTTTTT.

The chain combines TRBV19 with TRBJ1-6; D ambiguous. CDR1 and CDR2 (germline): LNHDA, SQIVND (reference sequence). Between the trimmed V and J ends, which lost 5 bases and 5 bases, there was a span of 7 bases. This CDR3 is built from 13 residues. The CDR3 here is CASSQFHNSPLHF. CDR3 DNA sequence: TGTGCCAGTAGTCAGTTCCATAATTCACCCCTCCACTTT.

This chain connects TRBV16 to TRBJ1-1; 7 bases agree with TRBD1. The CDR3 has 16 residues. V lost 4 bases, J lost 2 bases, and 10 bases stayed unmatched. Germline CDR1 reads KGHSY; CDR2 reads FQNENV. Here the CDR3 DNA reads TGTGCCAGCAGCCTACGGGACAGTTCCCTAAACACTGAAGCTTTCTTT. It yields the protein CASSLRDSSLNTEAFF.